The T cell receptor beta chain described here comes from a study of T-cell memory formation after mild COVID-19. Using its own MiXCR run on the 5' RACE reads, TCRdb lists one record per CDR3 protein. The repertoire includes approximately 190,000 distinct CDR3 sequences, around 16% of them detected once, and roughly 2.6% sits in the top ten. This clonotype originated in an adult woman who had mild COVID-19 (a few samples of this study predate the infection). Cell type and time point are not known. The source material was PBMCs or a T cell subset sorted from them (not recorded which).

CDR3 protein: CASSATSGGETQYF. The CDR3 DNA reads TGCGCCAGCAGCGCCACTTCGGGGGGGGAGACCCAGTACTTC. The V call is TRBV5-1, the J call TRBJ2-5, with 8 nucleotides matching TRBD2. CDR3 length: 14 amino acids. Germline values: CDR1 SGHRS, CDR2 YFSETQ. V lost 4 bases to trimming and J lost 5 bases; unmatched junction nucleotides: 7.